This T cell receptor (beta chain) emerged from a study of OX40 agonist ivuxolimab in advanced cancers. Overall study: Each patient was given ivuxolimab into a vein every 2 weeks, at 0.01 to 10 mg/kg. Study-level results: Circulating CD4+ and CD8+ T cells showed clonal expansion by week 6 at 0.1 to 3.0 mg/kg. Relative to CD4+ cells, CD8+ T cells on average had more expanded clones. Among the nonresponders, some also had low normalized T-cell clonal expansion.

As concerns this clone: Antigen: not known.

This CDR3 is built from 13 residues. Deletions cut 1 base from V and 5 bases from J, with 9 bases between. CDR1 is GTSNPN and CDR2 is SVGIG in the germline V gene (reference sequence). TCRdb keeps only in-frame clones here, not all; method: immunoSEQ multiplex PCR. The sample lists under 70,000 clones; about nine tenths were seen once. The source material was CD4+ or CD8+ T cells sorted from blood, sampled in a trial of the OX40 agonist ivuxolimab. This chain joins TRBV30 and TRBJ2-1; unclear D gene. The sequence came from an adult with an advanced solid tumor such as melanoma, head and neck, liver or kidney cancer. DNA of the CDR3: TGTGCCTGGAGTGACCAGGCCGACAATGAGCAGTTCTTC. Translated, it gives CAWSDQADNEQFF.